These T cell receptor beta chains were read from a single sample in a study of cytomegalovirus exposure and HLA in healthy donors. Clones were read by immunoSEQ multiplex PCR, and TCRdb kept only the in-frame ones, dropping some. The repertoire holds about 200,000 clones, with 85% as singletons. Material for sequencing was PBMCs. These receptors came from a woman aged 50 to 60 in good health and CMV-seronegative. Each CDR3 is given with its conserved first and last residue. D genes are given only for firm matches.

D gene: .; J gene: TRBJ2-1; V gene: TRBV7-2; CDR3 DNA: TGTGCCAGCAACGATTTGGCCTCGGGGTATTGGCAGTTCTTC; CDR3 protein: CASNDLASGYWQFF
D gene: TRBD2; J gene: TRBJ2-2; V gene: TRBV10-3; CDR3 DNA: TGTGCCATCAGCCGGACTAGTCCGGGCACCGGGGAGCTGTTTTTT; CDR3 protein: CAISRTSPGTGELFF
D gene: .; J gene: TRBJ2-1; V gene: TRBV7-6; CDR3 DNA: TGTGCCAGCAGCTTAGACCCCTCAGCGCTAAGCTCCTACAATGAGCAGTTCTTC; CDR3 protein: CASSLDPSALSSYNEQFF
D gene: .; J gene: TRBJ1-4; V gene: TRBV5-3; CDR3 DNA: TGTGCCAGAAGCTTGGAAGGGGAACTGTTTTTT; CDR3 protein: CARSLEGELFF
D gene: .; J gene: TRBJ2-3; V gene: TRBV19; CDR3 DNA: TGTGCCAGTAGGCGGGGCCCCACAGATACGCAGTATTTT; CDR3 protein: CASRRGPTDTQYF
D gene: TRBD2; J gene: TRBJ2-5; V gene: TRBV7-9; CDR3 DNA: TGTGCCAGCAGCCCGGGACTAGCGGGAGAACGAGAGACCCAGTACTTC; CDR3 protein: CASSPGLAGERETQYF
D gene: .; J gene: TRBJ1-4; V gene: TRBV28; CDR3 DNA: TGTGCCAGCAGTTTACAGGGACTAATAAAGCTTAATGAAAAACTGTTTTTT; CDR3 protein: CASSLQGLIKLNEKLFF
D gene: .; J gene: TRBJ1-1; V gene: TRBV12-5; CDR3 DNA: TGTGCTAGTGCTCCGACAGGACCTCCTGAAGCTTTCTTT; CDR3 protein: CASAPTGPPEAFF
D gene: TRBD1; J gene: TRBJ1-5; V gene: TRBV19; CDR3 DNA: TGTGCCAGTAGTGACCCCCGGGACAGTCAAATTAGCAATCAGCCCCAGCATTTT; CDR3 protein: CASSDPRDSQISNQPQHF
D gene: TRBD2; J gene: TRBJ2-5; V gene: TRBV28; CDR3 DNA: TGTGCCAGCACCCCGACCGGGACTAGCGTCGGGCAGTACTTC; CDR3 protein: CASTPTGTSVGQYF
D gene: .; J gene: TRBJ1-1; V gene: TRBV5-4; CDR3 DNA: TGTGCCAGCAGCTTGGGGGATTGGGGAGACGCGAACACTGAAGCTTTCTTT; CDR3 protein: CASSLGDWGDANTEAFF
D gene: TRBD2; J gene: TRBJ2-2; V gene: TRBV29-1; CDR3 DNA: TGCAGCGTTGAAGATCGGCGGGAGGGGTCCGGGGAGCTGTTTTTT; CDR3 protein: CSVEDRREGSGELFF
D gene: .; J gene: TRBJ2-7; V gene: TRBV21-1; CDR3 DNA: TGTGCCAGCAGCACGGACAGGGACTACGAGCAGTACTTC; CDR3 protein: CASSTDRDYEQYF
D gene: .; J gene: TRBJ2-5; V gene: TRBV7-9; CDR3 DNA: TGTTCCAGCAACAAGGGTGACTCGCCGGGGTCAAAAGAGACCCAGTACTTC; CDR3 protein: CSSNKGDSPGSKETQYF
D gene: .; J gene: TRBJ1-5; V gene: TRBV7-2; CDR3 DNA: TGTGCCAGCAGCTTTAGGGGCGGTCAGCCCCAGCATTTT; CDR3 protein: CASSFRGGQPQHF
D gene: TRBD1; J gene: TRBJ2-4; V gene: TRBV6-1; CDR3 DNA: TGTGCCAGCAGTGGGCGACAGGGAACGGCCAAAAACATTCAGTACTTC; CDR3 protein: CASSGRQGTAKNIQYF
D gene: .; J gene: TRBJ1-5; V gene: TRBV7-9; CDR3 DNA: TGTGCCAGCAGCTTAGCAGGGGTCAATCAGCCCCAGCATTTT; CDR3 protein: CASSLAGVNQPQHF
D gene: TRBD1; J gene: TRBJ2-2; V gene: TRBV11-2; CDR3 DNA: TGTGCCAGCAGCCGACAGGGGCTTAAAGGAGAGCTGTTTTTT; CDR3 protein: CASSRQGLKGELFF
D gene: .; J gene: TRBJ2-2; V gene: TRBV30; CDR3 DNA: TGTGCCTGGAGTGTAGGGGCGAACACCGGGGAGCTGTTTTTT; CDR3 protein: CAWSVGANTGELFF
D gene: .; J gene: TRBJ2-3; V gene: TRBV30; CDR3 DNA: TGTGCCTTGAAACCGGGGTCTACGCAGTATTTT; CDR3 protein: CALKPGSTQYF